This T cell receptor (beta chain) derives from a study of response to subunit inactivated influenza vaccine. The ends were cut back, 1 base at V and 2 bases at J, with 13 bases in the middle. Germline V CDR1 and CDR2: LGHNA, YSLEER. The CDR3 runs 16 residues. MiXCR was run by TCRdb on the RT-PCR reads, yielding one entry per CDR3 protein. The table includes approximately 170,000 distinct CDR3 sequences, under 15% detected once. Broader study findings: A suggestion made by the authors is that each seasonal influenza vaccination recruits few new T cells.

This clonotype was counted only a few times. The antigen remains unidentified. This chain connects TRBV4-3 to TRBJ2-3; weak D call: TRBD1 (5 bases). Sample: CD8+ T cells sorted from PBMCs, taken around 5 days after vaccination. The receptor's source is a man in his fifties or sixties who received an inactivated influenza vaccine. CDR3: CASSQGYRQFTDTQYF. In DNA form, the CDR3 reads TGCGCCAGCAGCCAAGGGTACAGGCAGTTCACAGATACGCAGTATTTT.